Sequencing of this T cell receptor (beta chain) was carried out in a study of shared clonotypes between healthy human individuals. Study-wide points: Shared across a few donors were around 5% of the naive CD4 clonotypes.

V shed 4 bases and J shed 5 bases, with 15 bases lying between them. Looked up from germline, CDR1 is SGDLS and CDR2 is YYNGEE. The CDR3 has 15 residues. It was into CD45RA+ naive and CD45RA-negative memory subsets that the CD4+ cells were split. As for this clone: As yet, its antigen is unknown.

Genomic DNA from each subset was divided evenly over several immunoSEQ plates. The sorted-subset replicate PCRs were given about 200 ng DNA, which is tens of thousands of T cell genomes. Data came from immunoSEQ multiplex PCR; TCRdb stores just in-frame clones and leaves some out. The sample consists of more than 400,000 clones, less than 96% of them appearing once. The sequence was collected from a woman aged 25 to 45 in good health. The chain recombines TRBV9 with TRBJ1-4, with D possibly TRBD1 on 6 matching bases. The sequencing sample was made of naive CD4+ T cells sorted from blood. The subset was: CD45RA+ positively selected. CDR3 DNA sequence: TGTGCCAGCAGCCCAGGGGTGGGTATGAATGAAAAACTGTTTTTT. Amino acids: CASSPGVGMNEKLFF.